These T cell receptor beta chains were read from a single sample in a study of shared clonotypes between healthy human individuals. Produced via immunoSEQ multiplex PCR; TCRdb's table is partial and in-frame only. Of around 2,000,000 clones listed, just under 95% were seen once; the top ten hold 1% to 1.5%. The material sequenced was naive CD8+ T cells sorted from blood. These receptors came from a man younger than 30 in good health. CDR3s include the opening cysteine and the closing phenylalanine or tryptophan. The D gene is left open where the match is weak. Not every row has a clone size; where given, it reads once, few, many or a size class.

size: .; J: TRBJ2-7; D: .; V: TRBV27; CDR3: CASSEMGTPYEQYF; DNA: TGTGCCAGCAGTGAAATGGGGACCCCCTACGAGCAGTACTTC
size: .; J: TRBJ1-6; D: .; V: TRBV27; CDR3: CASSFTGARSPLHF; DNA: TGTGCCAGCAGTTTTACGGGGGCTAGGTCACCCCTCCACTTT
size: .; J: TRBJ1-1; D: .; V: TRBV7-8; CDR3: CASSLYGTGLNTEAFF; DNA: TGTGCCAGCAGCTTATATGGTACAGGGTTGAACACTGAAGCTTTCTTT
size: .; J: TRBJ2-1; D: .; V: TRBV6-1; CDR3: CASSYRSYNEQFF; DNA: TGTGCCAGCTCATACAGGAGCTACAATGAGCAGTTCTTC
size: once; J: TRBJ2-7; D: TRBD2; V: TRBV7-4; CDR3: CASSLRGTSGVSHCEQYF; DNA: TGTGCCAGCAGCCTCCGAGGGACTAGCGGGGTCTCTCATTGCGAGCAGTACTTC
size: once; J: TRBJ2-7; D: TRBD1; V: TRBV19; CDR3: CASSKWSGGAYEQYF; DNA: TGTGCCAGTAGTAAGTGGTCAGGGGGTGCGTACGAGCAGTACTTC
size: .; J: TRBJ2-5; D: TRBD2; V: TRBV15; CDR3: CATSRASETSSAETQYF; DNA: TGTGCCACCAGCAGGGCCTCCGAGACTAGCTCCGCGGAGACCCAGTACTTC
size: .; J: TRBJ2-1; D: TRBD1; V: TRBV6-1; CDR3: CASIDRGLSNEQFF; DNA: TGTGCCAGCATTGACAGGGGGCTTAGCAATGAGCAGTTCTTC
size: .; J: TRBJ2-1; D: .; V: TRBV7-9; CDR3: CASSPPAGEIYNEQFF; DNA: TGTGCCAGCAGCCCCCCAGCGGGTGAAATCTACAATGAGCAGTTCTTC
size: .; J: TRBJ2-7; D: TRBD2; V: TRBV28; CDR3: CATHLSTSGLYEQYF; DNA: TGTGCCACCCACCTGTCGACTAGCGGGCTCTACGAGCAGTACTTC
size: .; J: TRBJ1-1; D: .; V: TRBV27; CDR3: CASSPSTGQVIPEAFF; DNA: TGTGCCAGCAGTCCTTCGACAGGCCAGGTTATCCCTGAAGCTTTCTTT
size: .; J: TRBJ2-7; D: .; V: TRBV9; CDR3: CASSSSGDSYEQYF; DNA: TGTGCCAGCAGCTCATCCGGGGACTCCTACGAGCAGTACTTC
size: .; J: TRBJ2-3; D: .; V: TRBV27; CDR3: CASSLSVADTQYF; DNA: TGTGCCAGCAGTTTATCGGTTGCGGATACGCAGTATTTT
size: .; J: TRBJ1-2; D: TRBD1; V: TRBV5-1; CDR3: CASSLDSTGDGYTF; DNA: TGCGCCAGCAGCTTGGACAGTACAGGGGATGGCTACACCTTC
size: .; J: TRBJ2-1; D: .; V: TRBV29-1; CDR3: CSVEDHLLSSYNEQFF; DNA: TGCAGCGTTGAAGATCACTTGCTGAGCTCCTACAATGAGCAGTTCTTC
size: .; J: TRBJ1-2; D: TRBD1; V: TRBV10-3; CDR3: CAISDGTDIYGYTF; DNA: TGTGCCATCAGCGACGGGACAGATATCTATGGCTACACCTTC
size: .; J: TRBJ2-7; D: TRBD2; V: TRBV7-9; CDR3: CASSLVGAGASYEQYF; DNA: TGTGCCAGCAGCTTAGTGGGAGCGGGGGCATCCTACGAGCAGTACTTC
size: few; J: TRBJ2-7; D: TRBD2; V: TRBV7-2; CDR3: CASSLGLAVVYEQYF; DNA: TGTGCCAGCAGCCTGGGACTAGCGGTTGTCTACGAGCAGTACTTC
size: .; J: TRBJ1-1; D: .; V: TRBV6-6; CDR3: CASSYSEITEAFF; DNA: TGTGCCAGCAGTTACTCAGAGATCACTGAAGCTTTCTTT
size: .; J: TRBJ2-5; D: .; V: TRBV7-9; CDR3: CASSTDRDGQETQYF; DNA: TGTGCCAGCAGCACAGACCGGGACGGTCAAGAGACCCAGTACTTC
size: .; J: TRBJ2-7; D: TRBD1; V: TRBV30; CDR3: CAWRGQEGVVWGYEQYF; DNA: TGTGCCTGGAGGGGACAGGAAGGGGTAGTTTGGGGCTACGAGCAGTACTTC
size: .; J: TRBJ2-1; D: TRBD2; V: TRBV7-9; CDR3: CASSSINVGAGGSYNEQFF; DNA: TGTGCCAGCAGCTCAATAAACGTCGGAGCGGGGGGCTCCTACAATGAGCAGTTCTTC
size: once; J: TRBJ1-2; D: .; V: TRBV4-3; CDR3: CASSQEWARTGLSEGYTF; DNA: TGCGCCAGCAGCCAAGAATGGGCGCGAACAGGGCTGTCAGAGGGCTACACCTTC
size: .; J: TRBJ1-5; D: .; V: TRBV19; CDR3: CASSIFDSSPGQPQHF; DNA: TGTGCCAGTAGTATATTTGACAGTAGCCCCGGACAGCCCCAGCATTTT
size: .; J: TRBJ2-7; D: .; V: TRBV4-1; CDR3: CASSHTLGRYEQYF; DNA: TGCGCCAGCAGCCATACACTTGGCCGCTACGAGCAGTACTTC
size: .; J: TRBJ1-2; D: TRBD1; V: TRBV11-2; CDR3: CASSFRTGHGYTF; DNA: TGTGCCAGCAGCTTCCGGACAGGACATGGCTACACCTTC
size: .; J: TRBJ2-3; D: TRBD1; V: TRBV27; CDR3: CASSLDGQGEGDTQYF; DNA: TGTGCCAGCAGTTTGGACGGACAGGGCGAAGGGGATACGCAGTATTTT
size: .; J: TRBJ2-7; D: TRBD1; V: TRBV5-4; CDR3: CASSFGQEEQYF; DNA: TGTGCCAGCAGCTTTGGACAGGAAGAGCAGTACTTC
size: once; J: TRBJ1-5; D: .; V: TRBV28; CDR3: CASSLTGGNQPQHF; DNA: TGTGCCAGCAGTTTAACCGGGGGCAATCAGCCCCAGCATTTT
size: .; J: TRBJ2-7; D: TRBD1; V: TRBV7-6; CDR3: CASSLDVRQGYEQYF; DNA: TGTGCCAGCAGCTTAGATGTGCGACAGGGGTACGAGCAGTACTTC
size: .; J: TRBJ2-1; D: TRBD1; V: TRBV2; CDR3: CASSPDRVEQFF; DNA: TGTGCCAGCAGTCCCGACAGGGTGGAGCAGTTCTTC
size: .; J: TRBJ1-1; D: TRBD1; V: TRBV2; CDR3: CASSDPDRASTEAFF; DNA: TGTGCCAGCAGTGACCCGGACAGGGCGAGCACTGAAGCTTTCTTT
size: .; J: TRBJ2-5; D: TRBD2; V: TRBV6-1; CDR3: CASSWREGLETQYF; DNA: TGTGCCAGCAGTTGGCGGGAGGGCCTGGAGACCCAGTACTTC
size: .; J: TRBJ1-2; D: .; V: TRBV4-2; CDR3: CASSQAPGSDYGYTF; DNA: TGTGCCAGCAGCCAAGCCCCGGGTTCTGACTATGGCTACACCTTC
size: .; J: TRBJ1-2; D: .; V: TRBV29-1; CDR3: CSVAGSYGYTF; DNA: TGCAGCGTTGCGGGCAGCTATGGCTACACCTTC
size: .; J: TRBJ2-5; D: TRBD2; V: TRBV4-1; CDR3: CASSKTSGDKETQYF; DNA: TGCGCCAGCAGCAAAACTAGCGGGGATAAAGAGACCCAGTACTTC
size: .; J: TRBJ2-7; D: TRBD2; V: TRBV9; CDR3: CASSPGTTHYEQYF; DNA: TGTGCCAGCAGCCCTGGGACTACCCACTACGAGCAGTACTTC
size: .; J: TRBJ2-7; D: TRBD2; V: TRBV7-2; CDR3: CASSPRLAGIDEQYF; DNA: TGTGCCAGCAGCCCGAGACTAGCGGGAATCGACGAGCAGTACTTC
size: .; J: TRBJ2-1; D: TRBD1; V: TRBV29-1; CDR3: CSVKGQETSYNEQFF; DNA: TGCAGCGTTAAGGGACAGGAAACCTCCTACAATGAGCAGTTCTTC
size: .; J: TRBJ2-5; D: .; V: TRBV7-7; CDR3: CASSLDSAGLGQETQYF; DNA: TGTGCTAGCAGCTTAGATTCGGCAGGGCTAGGACAAGAGACCCAGTACTTC
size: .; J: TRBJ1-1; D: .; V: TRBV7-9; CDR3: CASSLGTTEAFF; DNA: TGTGCCAGCAGCTTAGGTACGACTGAAGCTTTCTTT
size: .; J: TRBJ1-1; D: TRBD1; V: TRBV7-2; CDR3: CASSPDIRDRGTYTEAFF; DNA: TGTGCCAGCAGCCCCGATATCCGGGACAGGGGGACGTACACTGAAGCTTTCTTT
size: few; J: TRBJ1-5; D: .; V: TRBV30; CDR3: CAWSGIGDQPQHF; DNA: TGTGCCTGGAGCGGAATCGGGGATCAGCCCCAGCATTTT
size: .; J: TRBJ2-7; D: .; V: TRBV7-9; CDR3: CASSLFEDYEQYF; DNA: TGTGCCAGCAGCTTATTCGAGGACTACGAGCAGTACTTC
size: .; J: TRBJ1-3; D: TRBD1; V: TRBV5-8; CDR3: CASSLGPGGHGNTIYF; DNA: TGTGCCAGCAGCTTGGGTCCAGGGGGTCATGGAAACACCATATATTTT
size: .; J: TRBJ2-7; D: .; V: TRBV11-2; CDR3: CASETDGTSYEQYF; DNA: TGTGCCAGCGAAACCGACGGAACCTCCTACGAGCAGTACTTC
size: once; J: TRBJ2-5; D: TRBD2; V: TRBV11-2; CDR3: CASSSLLADQETQYF; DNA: TGTGCCAGCAGCTCCCTACTAGCGGACCAAGAGACCCAGTACTTC
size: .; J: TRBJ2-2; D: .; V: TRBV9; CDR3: CASGEGISPNTGELFF; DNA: TGTGCCAGCGGAGAGGGGATCAGCCCGAACACCGGGGAGCTGTTTTTT
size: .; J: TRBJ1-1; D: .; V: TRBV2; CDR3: CASSEYSEGVNTEAFF; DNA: TGTGCCAGCAGTGAATATTCCGAAGGGGTGAACACTGAAGCTTTCTTT
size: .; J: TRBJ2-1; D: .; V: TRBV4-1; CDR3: CASSHPTAGEQFF; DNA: TGCGCCAGCAGCCATCCCACAGCGGGTGAGCAGTTCTTC
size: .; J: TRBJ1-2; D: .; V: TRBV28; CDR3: CASSVPQTPAANYGYTF; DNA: TGTGCCAGCAGCGTACCCCAGACCCCGGCGGCTAACTATGGCTACACCTTC
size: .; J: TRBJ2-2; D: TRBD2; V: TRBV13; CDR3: CASSLGLAGGPGELFF; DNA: TGTGCCAGCAGCTTAGGGCTAGCGGGAGGACCCGGGGAGCTGTTTTTT
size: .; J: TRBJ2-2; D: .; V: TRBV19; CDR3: CASPSGTGELFF; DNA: TGTGCCAGCCCCTCGGGGACCGGGGAGCTGTTTTTT